This T cell receptor (beta chain) comes out of a study of CD8+CD57+ T cells in acquired aplastic anemia. Genomic DNA, serving as template, underwent TCR beta VDJ and CDR3 profiling. TCRdb re-called the reads through MiXCR, storing one row per CDR3 protein. This sample yields 200,000 to 250,000 distinct CDR3 sequences, of which more than 40% are seen a single time; 7.8% belongs to the top ten. Previously, flow cytometry had revealed CD8+CD57+ cell expansion in the patients chosen for sequencing. Looked up from germline, CDR1 is PRHDT and CDR2 is FYEKMQ (reference sequence). There are 14 residues in the CDR3. Trimming took off 5 bases at V and 2 bases at J, with 12 bases between the two ends. This clonotype was recorded many times.

The chain has TRBV13 and TRBJ2-5; possibly TRBD1 for D (5 bases). Material for sequencing was sorted CD4+, CD8+, or CD8+CD57+ T cells (not recorded which) from PBMCs. This clonotype was sampled from a human donor with aplastic anemia. The CDR3, as DNA: TGTGCCAGCAGCCGAAGACAGAAACAAGAGACCCAGTACTTC. Its translation: CASSRRQKQETQYF.